This is a list of T cell receptor beta chains from one sample in a study of cytomegalovirus exposure and HLA in healthy donors. Repertoires were generated with immunoSEQ multiplex PCR, while TCRdb's copy carries only in-frame clones and drops some. The table includes under 200,000 clones, around 80% detected once. Sequenced sample: PBMCs. All receptors derive from a man aged 35 to 55 in good health and CMV-seronegative. The CDR3 runs from the conserved cysteine through the conserved F or W. D genes are given only for firm matches. Expanded clones are given a class, and other clones once, few, many or no size at all.

d_gene	abundance	j_gene	v_gene	CDR3aa	CDR3nt
NA	NA	TRBJ2-3	TRBV5-1	CASSLGRRSTDTQYF	TGCGCCAGCAGCTTGGGACGGAGGTCCACAGATACGCAGTATTTT
TRBD2	NA	TRBJ2-3	TRBV10-2	CASSEMTSGRADTQYF	TGCGCCAGCAGTGAGATGACTAGCGGGAGGGCAGATACGCAGTATTTT
NA	NA	TRBJ2-3	TRBV4-3	CASSQAVGQITDTQYF	TGCGCCAGCAGCCAAGCAGTTGGGCAGATCACAGATACGCAGTATTTT
TRBD2	NA	TRBJ2-1	TRBV27	CASSPTSGGTKLYNEQFF	TGTGCCAGCAGCCCGACTAGCGGGGGAACCAAGCTCTACAATGAGCAGTTCTTC
TRBD2	NA	TRBJ2-1	TRBV27	CASSLSAGGRVDEQFF	TGTGCCAGCAGTTTATCGGCGGGAGGAAGAGTCGATGAGCAGTTCTTC
NA	NA	TRBJ2-7	TRBV28	CASSLSTGTYEQYF	TGTGCCAGCAGTTTGTCAACAGGGACCTACGAGCAGTACTTC
TRBD1	NA	TRBJ2-2	TRBV19	CASTDRVHSGELFF	TGTGCCAGTACCGACAGGGTTCATTCCGGGGAGCTGTTTTTT
NA	NA	TRBJ1-2	TRBV5-4	CASGVGSRSDGYTF	TGTGCCAGCGGAGTAGGCTCGCGTTCGGATGGCTACACCTTC
TRBD1	NA	TRBJ2-7	TRBV2	CASIIGDRGVYEQYF	TGTGCCAGCATAATTGGGGACAGGGGCGTTTACGAGCAGTACTTC
TRBD2	NA	TRBJ2-5	TRBV7-3	CASSPGTSRETQYF	TGTGCCAGCAGCCCCGGGACTAGCCGGGAGACCCAGTACTTC
TRBD2	few	TRBJ2-7	TRBV6-4	CASRDCFQPGLESYEQYF	TGTGCCAGCAGGGATTGTTTCCAACCGGGACTAGAGTCCTACGAGCAGTACTTC
TRBD1	NA	TRBJ2-7	TRBV27	CASRGPGGETRYEQYF	TGTGCCAGCAGAGGACCAGGGGGCGAAACCAGGTACGAGCAGTACTTT
NA	NA	TRBJ2-7	TRBV9	CASGGAFSGEQYF	TGTGCCAGCGGTGGGGCTTTTTCAGGCGAGCAGTACTTC
TRBD1	once	TRBJ1-5	TRBV28	CASSRTGGPYNQPQHF	TGTGCCAGCAGTCGGACAGGGGGCCCCTACAATCAGCCCCAGCATTTT
NA	NA	TRBJ2-7	TRBV7-9	CASSSFQGTYEQYF	TGTGCCAGCAGCTCCTTCCAGGGTACCTACGAGCAGTACTTC
TRBD2	few	TRBJ2-3	TRBV2	CASTAGGPDTQYF	TGTGCCAGTACGGCGGGAGGGCCAGATACGCAGTATTTT
NA	NA	TRBJ2-7	TRBV7-9	CAAGGPNLNEQYF	TGTGCCGCCGGGGGTCCTAACCTTAACGAGCAGTACTTC
TRBD2	NA	TRBJ2-3	TRBV5-1	CASSAEPQRGGSDTQYF	TGCGCCAGCAGCGCCGAACCCCAGCGGGGAGGGTCAGATACGCAGTATTTT
TRBD1	NA	TRBJ2-1	TRBV5-1	CASIPGDRGYNEQFF	TGCGCCAGCATCCCCGGGGACAGGGGCTACAATGAGCAGTTCTTC
TRBD2	NA	TRBJ2-5	TRBV7-2	CASSYRLAGSETQYF	TGTGCCAGCAGCTATCGGCTAGCGGGTAGTGAGACCCAGTACTTC
NA	once	TRBJ1-5	TRBV21-1	CASRRRGGPLRDKCHQPQHF	TGTGCCAGCAGGAGGAGGGGGGGTCCGTTGAGGGACAAATGCCATCAGCCCCAGCATTTT
NA	NA	TRBJ2-3	TRBV10-3	CAISESGSDGDTQYF	TGTGCCATCAGTGAGTCGGGTAGCGACGGAGATACGCAGTATTTT
NA	NA	TRBJ2-2	TRBV5-4	CASSLKSQNTGELFF	TGTGCCAGCAGCCTGAAGAGCCAGAACACCGGGGAGCTGTTTTTT
TRBD1	few	TRBJ1-2	TRBV5-4	CASRSSGGGYTF	TGTGCCAGCAGGTCATCAGGGGGAGGCTACACCTTC
TRBD1	NA	TRBJ2-2	TRBV6-4	CASRRTGDTGELFF	TGTGCCAGCCGCAGGACAGGGGATACCGGGGAGCTGTTTTTT
TRBD1	NA	TRBJ1-2	TRBV6-5	CASSSPGQGNYGYTF	TGTGCCAGCAGTTCCCCGGGACAGGGTAACTATGGCTACACCTTC
TRBD1	NA	TRBJ2-6	TRBV19	CASSLDRGSSGANVLTF	TGTGCCAGTAGTCTCGACAGGGGAAGCTCTGGGGCCAACGTCCTGACTTTC
NA	NA	TRBJ2-3	TRBV9	CASRTFEADTQYF	TGTGCCAGCAGGACCTTCGAAGCGGATACGCAGTATTTT
NA	NA	TRBJ2-5	TRBV6-1	CASSESGETQYF	TGTGCCAGCAGTGAATCCGGAGAGACCCAGTACTTC
TRBD2	NA	TRBJ2-7	TRBV28	CASISAASGSSYEQYF	TGTGCCAGCATTTCAGCGGCTAGCGGGAGCTCCTACGAGCAGTACTTC
NA	NA	TRBJ1-3	TRBV15	CATSRDGSSGNTIYF	TGTGCCACCAGCAGAGACGGGTCCTCTGGAAACACCATATATTTT
NA	NA	TRBJ2-7	TRBV5-6	CASSLGQSSYEQYF	TGTGCCAGCAGCCTTGGACAGTCCTCCTACGAGCAGTACTTC
TRBD1	NA	TRBJ2-7	TRBV9	CASNRQGHYEQYF	TGTGCCAGCAATCGACAGGGCCACTACGAGCAGTACTTC
NA	NA	TRBJ2-1	TRBV4-3	CASSQSTGLPHNEQFF	TGCGCCAGCAGCCAATCAACGGGACTTCCCCACAATGAGCAGTTCTTC
TRBD1	NA	TRBJ2-3	TRBV7-9	CASSSGQGGRADTQYF	TGTGCCAGCAGCTCGGGACAGGGGGGGAGGGCAGATACGCAGTATTTT
TRBD1	NA	TRBJ1-5	TRBV16	CASSKTGRRQPQHF	TGTGCCAGCAGCAAGACAGGGAGGAGGCAGCCCCAGCATTTT
NA	few	TRBJ2-7	TRBV16	CASSQSRSLEQYF	TGTGCCAGCAGCCAATCGAGGTCGCTCGAGCAGTACTTC
TRBD1	NA	TRBJ2-6	TRBV29-1	CSVEGQASGANVLTF	TGCAGCGTTGAGGGACAGGCTTCTGGGGCCAACGTCCTGACTTTC
NA	NA	TRBJ2-7	TRBV7-8	CASSLALDWPSRASYEQYF	TGTGCCAGCAGCTTAGCTCTCGATTGGCCTAGCCGAGCGTCCTACGAGCAGTACTTC
TRBD1	NA	TRBJ2-7	TRBV5-4	CASSRTTGIGYEQYF	TGTGCCAGCAGCCGGACGACAGGGATCGGGTACGAGCAGTACTTC
TRBD2	NA	TRBJ2-3	TRBV27	CASRPGLAGGTDTQYF	TGTGCCAGCAGACCGGGACTAGCGGGAGGCACAGATACGCAGTATTTT